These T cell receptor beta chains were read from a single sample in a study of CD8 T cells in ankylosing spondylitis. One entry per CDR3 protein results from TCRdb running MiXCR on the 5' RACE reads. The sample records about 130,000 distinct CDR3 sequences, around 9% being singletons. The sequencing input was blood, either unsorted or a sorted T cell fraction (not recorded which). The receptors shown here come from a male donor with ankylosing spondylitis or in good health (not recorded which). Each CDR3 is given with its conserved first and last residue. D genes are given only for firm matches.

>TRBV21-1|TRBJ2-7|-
CASSEAMDASYEQYF
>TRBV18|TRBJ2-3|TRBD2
CASSPIGTSGRKDTQYF
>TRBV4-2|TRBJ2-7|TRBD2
CASSQVLTSAGSYEQCF
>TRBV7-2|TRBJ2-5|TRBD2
CASRKRDVETQYF
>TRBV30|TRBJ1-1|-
CAWTLKGGNTEAFF
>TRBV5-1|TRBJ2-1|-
CASSEGQTQFF
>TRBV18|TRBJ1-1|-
CASSPDRGGEAFF
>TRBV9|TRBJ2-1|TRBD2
CASSARTSGSGEQFF
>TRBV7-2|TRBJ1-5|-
CASSQTNSNQPQHF
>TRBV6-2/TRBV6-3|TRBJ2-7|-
CASSRDFVGEQYF
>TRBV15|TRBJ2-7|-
CATSRGGVGYEQYF
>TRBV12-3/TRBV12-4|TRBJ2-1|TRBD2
CASSFREGPFREQFF
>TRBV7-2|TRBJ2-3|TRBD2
CASSLALAGGTDTQYF
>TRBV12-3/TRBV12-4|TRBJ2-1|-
CASSLQTGDNEQFF
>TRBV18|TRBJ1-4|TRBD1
CASSADRGPSTNEKLFF
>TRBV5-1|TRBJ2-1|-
CASSLTAGTDNEQFF
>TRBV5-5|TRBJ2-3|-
CASSTGTITDTQYF
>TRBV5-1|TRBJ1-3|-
CASSSGLPDGGNTIYF
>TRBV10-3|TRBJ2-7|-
CAISRDGRYEQYF
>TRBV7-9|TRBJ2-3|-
CASSPQDTQYF
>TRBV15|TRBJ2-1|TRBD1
CATSISRQGRFNEQFF
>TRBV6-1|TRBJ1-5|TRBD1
CASNPTGDYQPQHF
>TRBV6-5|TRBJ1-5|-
CASSYSKSNQPQHF
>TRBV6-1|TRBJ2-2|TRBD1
CASRQQGAGTGELFF
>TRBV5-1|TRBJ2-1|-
CASSLRSSAGADNEQFF
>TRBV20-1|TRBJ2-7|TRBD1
CSASSGQGVILEQYF